The 30 T cell receptor beta chains below come from one sample, sequenced in a study of CD8 T cells in Susac syndrome. About 0.45 to 1 ug RNA was reverse transcribed with random hexamers. TCRdb re-called the immunoSEQ multiplex PCR reads with MiXCR, one entry per CDR3 protein. The table records about 19,000 distinct CDR3 sequences, approximately 96% of them present only once. Material for sequencing was CD8+ T cells from PBMCs. The receptors were sampled from a human donor in good health.

In its sample, this clonotype was seen once. This chain joins TRBV5-6 and TRBJ2-1, with TRBD2 as a possible D gene (6 bases). There are 18 residues in the CDR3. V gave up 4 bases and J gave up 0 bases, with 20 bases separating them. The germline V gene encodes CDR1 SGHDT and CDR2 YYEEEE. The CDR3 nucleotides are TGTGCCAGCAGCGGAGAGGTATCCCGGGACTTCTCCTACAATGAGCAGTTCTTC. This translates into CASSGEVSRDFSYNEQFF.

The chain carries TRBV5-6 and TRBJ2-5; 7 bases align to TRBD2. The CDR3 is 13 residues long. J lost 6 bases, V lost 5 bases, and 7 bases had no gene match. Germline CDR1 and CDR2: SGHDT and YYEEEE. In DNA form, the CDR3 reads TGTGCCAGCAGAACCGGGCGGGAGAAGACCCAGTACTTC. Translation: CASRTGREKTQYF.

The chain links TRBV19 to TRBJ2-2, with D unresolved. In germline, CDR1 is LNHDA, CDR2 SQIVND (reference sequence). With 6 bases removed from V and 1 base from J, the gap between germline ends came to 9 bases. The CDR3 length is 14 residues. CDR3 region: CASSPALNTGELFF. The CDR3 coding sequence is TGTGCCAGTAGCCCCGCGTTGAACACCGGGGAGCTGTTTTTT. Drawing the rest from reference TRBV19 and TRBJ2-2, the complete variable domain is DGGITQSPKYLFRKEGQNVTLSCEQNLNHDAMYWYRQDPGQGLRLIYYSQIVNDFQKGDIAEGYSVSREKKESFPLTVTSAQKNPTAFYLCASSPALNTGELFFGEGSRLTVL.

This rearrangement joins TRBV4-3 to TRBJ2-3; perhaps TRBD2 as D (6 bases). The CDR3 contains 18 residues. Germline V CDR1 and CDR2: LGHNA, YSLEER. With 1 base removed from V and 1 base from J, the gap between germline ends came to 18 bases. CDR3 DNA: TGCGCCAGCAGCCAAGCCGGCGGGGTGGCCGAGGGCACAGATACGCAGTATTTT. Translating it yields CASSQAGGVAEGTDTQYF.

The rearrangement joins TRBV27 to TRBJ2-1, with 10 nucleotides matching TRBD2. CDR1 is MNHEY, CDR2 SMNVEV, per germline (reference sequence). V gave up 6 bases and J gave up 4 bases; unmatched junction bases: 15. The CDR3 is made up of 18 amino acids. CDR3 bases: TGTGCCAGCAGCCTCATTGAGACTAGCGGGCCTAGGTACAATGAGCAGTTCTTC. Protein product: CASSLIETSGPRYNEQFF.

The chain combines TRBV13 with TRBJ2-5; no reliable D call. Germline lookup yields CDR1 PRHDT and CDR2 FYEKMQ (reference sequence). The ends were cut back, 1 base at V and 2 bases at J, with 5 bases in the middle. This CDR3 region has 13 residues. CDR3 sequence (DNA): TGTGCCAGCAGCTTAGCCGAACAAGAGACCCAGTACTTC. The encoded protein is CASSLAEQETQYF.

The chain joins TRBV7-9 to TRBJ1-1; D remains ambiguous. Germline V gene sequence: CDR1 SEHNR, CDR2 FQNEAQ (reference sequence). The CDR3 covers 12 residues. The V gene lost 5 bases and the J gene lost 1 base, with 5 bases spanning the gap. CDR3 bases: TGTGCCAGCAGCCCGGAGAACACTGAAGCTTTCTTT. Translating gives CASSPENTEAFF.

This chain joins TRBV7-8 and TRBJ2-7, with D perhaps matching TRBD2 (6 bases). The CDR3 is made up of 19 amino acids. Germline V gives CDR1 SGHVS, CDR2 FQNEAQ. Trimming removed 3 bases from V and 0 bases from J, with 24 bases in between. The CDR3 loop is CASSLSYRRGRRGSYEQYF. The CDR3 region has the DNA TGTGCCAGCAGCTTGTCCTACCGGCGAGGGAGGAGGGGCTCCTACGAGCAGTACTTC.

The chain uses TRBV6-4 and TRBJ2-4; 8 bases are shared with TRBD2. Germline V gene data show CDR1 as MRHNA and CDR2 as SNTAGT. The CDR3 is made up of 14 amino acids. The V segment lost 3 bases and the J segment 9 bases; nucleotides outside the gene matches: 7. DNA of the CDR3: TGTGCCAGCAGTGAATTTAGCGGGGCGGCCATTCAGTACTTC. Amino acid sequence: CASSEFSGAAIQYF.

This rearrangement joins TRBV12-3 or TRBV12-4 to TRBJ2-1; TRBD2 is a possible D gene (6 bases). The ends were cut back, 5 bases at V and 9 bases at J, with 14 bases in the middle. The length of the CDR3 is 13 residues. Written as DNA, the CDR3 is TGTGCCAGCAGTCCGACTAGTCAGGGTGAGCAGTTCTTC. Translation: CASSPTSQGEQFF.

The rearrangement uses TRBV5-4 and TRBJ2-3; TRBD1 aligns across 7 bases. The V gene's germline CDR1 is SGHNT and CDR2 YYREEE (reference sequence). The CDR3 has 14 residues. With V trimmed by 2 bases and J by 6 bases, 6 bases remained unmatched. CDR3 DNA: TGTGCCAGCAGCTTCGACAGGGTGGGGGATACGCAGTATTTT. Amino acids: CASSFDRVGDTQYF.

Here the CDR3 DNA reads TGTGCCAGCAGTCCTACAGGGGATTTCTACGAGCAGTACTTC. As protein: CASSPTGDFYEQYF. The chain has TRBV2 and TRBJ2-7; 7 bases are a match to TRBD1. This CDR3 comprises 14 residues. Germline CDR1 and CDR2: SNHLY and FYNNEI. The J segment lost 3 bases and the V segment lost 5 bases, leaving 7 bases of the junction unmatched.

This clonotype was detected only once. The gene calls are TRBV11-2 and TRBJ2-5, with 14 bases aligning to TRBD2. Germline trimming cut 0 bases from V and 4 bases from J; bases unmatched to any gene: 7. Germline V CDR1 and CDR2: SGHAT, FQNNGV. The length of the CDR3 is 18 residues. The CDR3 coding sequence is TGTGCCAGCAGCTTAGATGGTGGACTAGCGGGAGGTGGAGAGACCCAGTACTTC. Translating it yields CASSLDGGLAGGGETQYF.

V is TRBV14 and J is TRBJ2-2; D unclear. Germline CDR1 and CDR2: SGHDN and FVKESK. Trimming shortened V by 4 bases and J by 4 bases, and 13 bases separated the two germline ends. CDR3 length: 15 amino acids. The CDR3 is CASSPQSQRTGELFF. In nucleotides, the CDR3 is TGTGCCAGCAGCCCTCAATCCCAGCGCACCGGGGAGCTGTTTTTT.

This chain uses TRBV5-1 with TRBJ2-7; maybe TRBD1 (6 bases). V lost 3 bases, J lost 0 bases, and 16 bases lay in between. The CDR3 covers 16 residues. The germline V gene encodes CDR1 SGHRS and CDR2 YFSETQ. The CDR3 spells CASSSPTGSSSYEQYV. CDR3 DNA: TGCGCCAGCAGCTCCCCGACAGGTTCCAGCTCCTACGAGCAGTACGTC.

V gene TRBV9 combines with J gene TRBJ1-2; no clear D gene. Trimming left V 0 bases short and J 3 bases short, with 6 bases between. This CDR3 has 13 residues. Per germline, CDR1 SGDLS and CDR2 YYNGEE. The CDR3 region is CASSVAGDYGYTF. The CDR3 coding sequence is TGTGCCAGCAGCGTAGCTGGGGACTATGGCTACACCTTC.

Note on this clonotype: At one of its ends the junction is not consistent with the germline gene, which may arise from a read error. The CDR3 coding sequence is TGTGCTAGCAGCTTATCCGGAGCGGGAGAGGGCACAGATACGCAGTATTTT. Amino acid sequence: CASSLSGAGEGTDTQYF. The V gene is TRBV7-7, the J gene TRBJ2-3; 8 bases line up with TRBD2. The CDR3 spans 17 residues. Germline CDR1 SSHAT, CDR2 FNYEAQ (reference sequence).

The CDR3 reads CASSTRVGTSGRPRTGELFF. The CDR3, as DNA: TGTGCCAGCAGCACTCGCGTGGGGACTAGCGGGAGGCCCCGGACCGGGGAGCTGTTTTTT. The chain has TRBV27 and TRBJ2-2; 15 bases map to TRBD2. Germline CDR1 reads MNHEY; CDR2 reads SMNVEV (reference sequence). V trimming: 6 bases; J trimming: 5 bases; junction bases outside the gene matches: 16. This CDR3 has 20 amino acids.

The V and J genes are TRBV2 and TRBJ2-5; 14 bases agree with TRBD2. CDR3 length equals 19 residues. Germline CDR1 is SNHLY and CDR2 is FYNNEI. V lost 6 bases, J lost 5 bases, and 17 bases stayed unmatched. CDR3 sequence reads: CASSDPGLAGAFLQETQYF. The DNA for the CDR3 is TGTGCCAGCAGCGACCCGGGACTAGCGGGAGCTTTTCTTCAGGAGACCCAGTACTTC.

The gene calls are TRBV30 and TRBJ2-7, with TRBD1 matching over 8 bases. This CDR3 contains 13 residues. Germline trimming cut 1 base from V and 4 bases from J; bases unmatched to any gene: 3. Germline V gene sequence: CDR1 GTSNPN, CDR2 SVGIG (reference sequence). The CDR3 sequence is CAWSADRDYEQYV. CDR3 DNA: TGTGCCTGGAGTGCGGACAGGGATTACGAGCAGTACGTC.

The rearrangement joins TRBV2 to TRBJ2-1, with D perhaps TRBD1 or TRBD2 (7 bases each). V was cut by 10 bases and J by 4 bases, with 29 bases left in between. CDR1 is SNHLY, CDR2 FYNNEI, per germline. The CDR3 is made up of 18 amino acids. The DNA for the CDR3 is TGTGCCACTCGCCATGCGGGGATCACCAGGGGGGGATACAATGAGCAGTTCTTC. Translating gives CATRHAGITRGGYNEQFF.

V is TRBV18 and J is TRBJ2-2; D remains ambiguous. The germline V and J ends were trimmed by 2 bases and 0 bases, with 1 base remaining between them. The germline V gene has CDR1 KGHSH and CDR2 LQKENI. The CDR3 spans 13 residues. This CDR3 reads CASSPSNTGELFF. Here the CDR3 DNA reads TGTGCCAGCTCACCATCGAACACCGGGGAGCTGTTTTTT.

This clonotype was recorded once. In DNA, the CDR3 is TGTGCCAGCAGCTTAGAGGGACTAAGATCAAGCTCCTACAATGAGCAGTTCTTC. This encodes CASSLEGLRSSSYNEQFF. V and J are TRBV7-9 and TRBJ2-1; 7 nucleotides line up with TRBD2. The V gene end was trimmed by 1 base and the J gene end by 0 bases; junction bases not matched to a gene: 9. The length of the CDR3 is 18 residues. Germline lookup yields CDR1 SEHNR and CDR2 FQNEAQ (reference sequence).

This clonotype was found once. This chain uses TRBV3-1 with TRBJ2-1, with no clear D. CDR1 is LGHDT, CDR2 YNNKEL, per germline (reference sequence). V was trimmed by 1 base and J by 6 bases, leaving 16 bases between them. The CDR3 loop spans 16 amino acids. The CDR3 bases are TGTGCCAGCAGCCAAGGCCAGGCATTCTCCACCAATGAGCAGTTCTTC. This encodes CASSQGQAFSTNEQFF.

The chain links TRBV2 to TRBJ2-1; 11 bases match TRBD2. After removal of 6 bases from V and 7 bases from J, the junction contained 11 bases not matched to a gene. The germline V gene has CDR1 SNHLY and CDR2 FYNNEI. CDR3 length: 16 residues. CDR3: CASRRPTSGITNEQFF. In DNA form, the CDR3 reads TGTGCCAGCAGACGCCCGACTAGCGGGATAACGAATGAGCAGTTCTTC. The full variable domain, in which reference TRBV2 and TRBJ2-1 provide the parts outside the CDR3, is EPEVTQTPSHQVTQMGQEVILRCVPISNHLYFYWYRQILGQKVEFLVSFYNNEISEKSEIFDDQFSVERPDGSNFTLKIRSTKLEDSAMYFCASRRPTSGITNEQFFGPGTRLTVL.

The rearrangement joins TRBV14 to TRBJ2-1, with D hard to call. CDR3 length: 13 amino acids. V was trimmed by 2 bases and J by 3 bases, leaving 5 bases between them. Germline V gene data show CDR1 as SGHDN and CDR2 as FVKESK. CDR3 DNA: TGTGCCAGCAGCCAAAGTGTCTACAATGAGCAGTTCTTC. Translation: CASSQSVYNEQFF.

This clonotype was seen just once. This chain uses TRBV29-1 with TRBJ1-1; D gene unclear. The CDR3 runs to 12 residues. V lost 3 bases, J lost 1 base, and 6 bases lay in between. Looked up from germline, CDR1 is SQVTM and CDR2 is ANQGSEA. Here the CDR3 reads CSVDGWNTEAFF. CDR3 sequence (DNA): TGCAGCGTTGATGGCTGGAACACTGAAGCTTTCTTT.

The chain uses TRBV28 and TRBJ2-7; D remains unclear. The CDR3 length is 11 residues. Germline assignment: CDR1 MDHEN and CDR2 SYDVKM. V lost 4 bases, J lost 6 bases, and 7 bases lay in between. The CDR3 nucleotides read TGTGCCAGCAGTTCCTTGGCCGAGCAGTACTTC. This codes for CASSSLAEQYF.

This clonotype was recorded once. The rearrangement uses TRBV12-3 or TRBV12-4 and TRBJ2-1; the match to TRBD2 covers 10 bases. V lost 3 bases and J lost 8; bases outside the gene matches: 4. The length of the CDR3 is 14 residues. CDR3 protein: CASSFTSGTDEQFF. The CDR3 region has the DNA TGTGCCAGCAGTTTCACTAGCGGGACGGATGAGCAGTTCTTC.

This clonotype was seen a single time. The chain has TRBV30 and TRBJ1-1; tentative D call: TRBD1 (5 bases). The CDR3 runs 13 residues. Per the germline V gene, CDR1 is GTSNPN and CDR2 is SVGIG (reference sequence). Trimming stripped 1 base from V and 5 bases from J, with 11 bases between. CDR3 DNA: TGTGCCTGGAGTGCCGGGGGGGATACTGAAGCTTTCTTT. Protein: CAWSAGGDTEAFF.